Shown below are 13 T cell receptor beta chains from a single sample sequenced in a study of T-cell memory formation after mild COVID-19. TCRdb re-derived calls from the 5' RACE reads in MiXCR, one entry per CDR3 protein. Of fewer than 450,000 distinct CDR3 sequences in the sample, around a fifth are singletons; the top ten hold roughly an eighth. The source material was PBMCs or a T cell subset sorted from them (not recorded which). The receptors were gathered from an adult woman who had mild COVID-19 (a few samples of this study predate the infection). Cell type and time point are not known.

This sequence joins TRBV23-1 and TRBJ2-4; 8 positions agree with TRBD1. TRBV23-1 is filed as an ORF, its function uncertain. J gave up 9 bases and V 0 bases, and 19 bases lay outside the gene matches. The length of the CDR3 is 19 residues. The CDR3 coding sequence is TGCGCCAGCAGTCAATCGCACTCCGCTCGCGGACAGGGTCGATTCATTCAGTACTTC. Protein product: CASSQSHSARGQGRFIQYF.

This clonotype was detected only a few times. The chain uses TRBV5-1 and TRBJ2-1, with 9 bases identical to TRBD2. V lost 5 bases, J lost 4 bases, and 10 bases stayed unmatched. The germline gives CDR1 SGHRS, CDR2 YFSETQ. The CDR3 length is 16 residues. The CDR3 region is CASSRPSGDSYNEQFF. The CDR3 nucleotides are TGCGCCAGCAGTCGACCTAGCGGGGACTCATACAATGAGCAGTTCTTC.

The rearrangement uses TRBV6-1 and TRBJ1-1; 9 nucleotides agree with TRBD1. With 6 bases clipped from V and 1 base from J, the junction kept 3 bases outside the gene matches. Germline values: CDR1 MNHNS, CDR2 SASEGT. CDR3 length: 14 amino acids. The CDR3, as DNA: TGTGCCAGCAGGGGGACAGGGTCGAACACTGAAGCTTTCTTT. Its translation is CASRGTGSNTEAFF.

The rearrangement links TRBV4-3 to TRBJ1-2; D is undetermined. Between the trimmed V and J ends, which lost 0 bases and 8 bases, there was a span of 13 bases. The CDR3 runs to 14 residues. Germline CDR1 reads LGHNA; CDR2 reads YSLEER. CDR3 protein: CASSQDSGPWGYTF. The CDR3 nucleotides are TGCGCCAGCAGCCAAGATTCAGGCCCTTGGGGCTACACCTTC.

This chain joins TRBV9 and TRBJ1-5; D gene ambiguous. V lost 4 bases to trimming and J lost 2 bases, with 13 bases between them. CDR1 SGDLS and CDR2 YYNGEE come from the germline V gene. The CDR3 totals 15 residues. CDR3 protein: CASSLRLGGNQPQHF. The CDR3 DNA is TGTGCCAGCAGCTTGCGCCTCGGAGGCAATCAGCCCCAGCATTTT.

This clonotype came up a few times. The chain employs TRBV12-3 or TRBV12-4 and TRBJ2-1; no reliable D call. Trimming removed 6 bases from V and 10 bases from J, with 13 bases in between. The CDR3 is 12 residues long. Here the CDR3 reads CASRSVLYEQFF. The CDR3 DNA follows: TGTGCCAGCAGGTCCGTTCTTTACGAGCAGTTCTTC.

This clonotype was observed a handful of times. This chain links TRBV14 with TRBJ2-3; TRBD1 agrees at 9 bases. In germline, CDR1 is SGHDN, CDR2 FVKESK. V lost 3 bases, J lost 5 bases, and 9 bases stayed unmatched. This CDR3 has 16 amino acids. The DNA for the CDR3 is TGTGCCAGCAGCCATCCTAGGGACAGGGCGCGAGATACGCAGTATTTT. It specifies CASSHPRDRARDTQYF.

This clonotype occurred once. J is TRBJ2-7 and V is TRBV6-5, with 10 bases identical to TRBD2. The V segment lost 7 bases and the J segment 2 bases; nucleotides outside the gene matches: 8. Per the germline V gene, CDR1 is MNHEY and CDR2 is SVGAGI. The CDR3 has 15 residues. The CDR3 DNA reads TGTGCCAGCACCCCCGGGACTAGCGTTACCTACGAGCAGTACTTC. Translated: CASTPGTSVTYEQYF.

This clonotype was seen a handful of times. This sequence joins TRBV11-2 and TRBJ2-3; a possible D gene is TRBD1 (5 bases). This CDR3 is built from 15 residues. Germline V gene data show CDR1 as SGHAT and CDR2 as FQNNGV. The germline V and J ends were trimmed by 5 bases and 4 bases, with 16 bases remaining between them. DNA of the CDR3: TGTGCCAGCAGCCCAGGAACCCAAGGGGCAGATACGCAGTATTTT. Amino acids: CASSPGTQGADTQYF.

This clonotype was detected ten times or more. The chain recombines TRBV3-1 with TRBJ2-3; D is ambiguous. This CDR3 comprises 14 residues. Germline assignment: CDR1 LGHDT and CDR2 YNNKEL (reference sequence). Trimming left V 6 bases short and J 6 bases short, with 16 bases between. The CDR3 protein is CASRGLSSPDTQYF. The CDR3 region has the DNA TGTGCCAGCAGAGGGTTGAGTAGCCCGGATACGCAGTATTTT.

The count of this clonotype is one. The chain recombines TRBV4-2 with TRBJ2-1; D is undetermined. This CDR3 comprises 13 residues. Between the trimmed V and J ends, which lost 1 base and 8 bases, there was a span of 9 bases. The germline gives CDR1 LGHNA, CDR2 YNFKEQ. The CDR3 region is CASSQGPEDEQFF. The CDR3 region has the DNA TGTGCCAGCAGCCAAGGTCCCGAAGATGAGCAGTTCTTC.

J is TRBJ2-2 and V is TRBV7-9; D tentatively fits TRBD1 or TRBD2 (5 bases each). There are 17 residues in the CDR3. V was clipped by 5 bases and J by 0 bases, with 16 bases between them. Germline V gene data show CDR1 as SEHNR and CDR2 as FQNEAQ (reference sequence). The CDR3: CASSDPGTNSNTGELFF. For the CDR3, the DNA is TGTGCCAGCAGCGACCCGGGGACGAACTCGAACACCGGGGAGCTGTTTTTT. The full variable domain, in which reference TRBV7-9 and TRBJ2-2 provide the parts outside the CDR3, is DTGVSQNPRHKITKRGQNVTFRCDPISEHNRLYWYRQTLGQGPEFLTYFQNEAQLEKSRLLSDRFSAERPKGSFSTLEIQRTEQGDSAMYLCASSDPGTNSNTGELFFGEGSRLTVL.

The genes are TRBV2 and TRBJ2-1; 9 nucleotides align to TRBD2. This CDR3 spans 13 amino acids. Germline assignment: CDR1 SNHLY and CDR2 FYNNEI. V was clipped by 6 bases and J by 8 bases; unmatched bases: 5. CDR3 bases: TGTGCCAGCAGCGGACTAGCGATAGATGAGCAGTTCTTC. Its translation: CASSGLAIDEQFF.